The next 5 T cell receptor beta chains were all read from a single sample in a study of OX40 agonist ivuxolimab in advanced cancers. The data were produced by immunoSEQ multiplex PCR, yet TCRdb's version contains in-frame clones alone and is incomplete. The table has 30,000 or so clones, 84% seen once. Source: CD4+ or CD8+ T cells sorted from blood, taken in a trial of the OX40 agonist ivuxolimab. These receptor sequences come from an adult with an advanced solid tumor such as melanoma, head and neck, liver or kidney cancer.

This clone was seen once. This chain uses TRBV2 with TRBJ2-2, with 9 bases fitting TRBD1. Germline loops: CDR1 SNHLY, CDR2 FYNNEI. CDR3 size: 15 residues. V dropped 6 bases and J dropped 5; count of bases not matched to a gene: 7. CDR3 sequence (DNA): TGTGCCAGCAGAGTATGGGACAGGGAGACCGGGGAGCTGTTTTTT. Amino acid sequence: CASRVWDRETGELFF.

The genes are TRBV9 and TRBJ2-3; the D is unclear. Germline values: CDR1 SGDLS, CDR2 YYNGEE. The V gene lost 3 bases and the J gene lost 0 bases, with 17 bases spanning the gap. The CDR3 is made up of 17 amino acids. As DNA, the CDR3 is TGTGCCAGCAGCGCGACCCCTTGGGCGGCTAGCACAGATACGCAGTATTTT. This sequence encodes CASSATPWAASTDTQYF.

The chain has TRBV5-1 and TRBJ1-1, with D maybe TRBD1 (5 bases). V dropped 6 bases and J dropped 4 bases, with 19 bases sitting between them. Germline V gene data show CDR1 as SGHRS and CDR2 as YFSETQ. The CDR3 has 15 amino acids. The CDR3: CASKTREGSPTEAFF. CDR3 nucleotide sequence: TGCGCCAGCAAGACGAGAGAGGGGTCCCCCACTGAAGCTTTCTTT.

The chain uses TRBV10-3 and TRBJ2-7; D uncertain. Germline assignment: CDR1 ENHRY and CDR2 SYGVKD. The CDR3 is made up of 12 amino acids. Deletions cut 9 bases from V and 2 bases from J, with 11 bases between. In DNA form, the CDR3 reads TGTGCCATTGGACCTGACCCCTACGAGCAGTACTTC. Its translation: CAIGPDPYEQYF.

This clone appeared once. The rearrangement joins TRBV7-2 to TRBJ1-6; no firm D call. This CDR3 has 15 residues. Germline V CDR1 and CDR2: SGHTA, FQGNSA. Trimming shortened V by 7 bases and J by 0 bases, and 10 bases separated the two germline ends. The CDR3 here is CASNLISSYNSPLHF. In DNA form, the CDR3 reads TGTGCCAGCAACCTAATTAGCTCCTATAATTCACCCCTCCACTTT.